A selection of T cell receptor beta chains follows, all from one sample in a study of cytomegalovirus exposure and HLA in healthy donors. Profiled with immunoSEQ multiplex PCR; TCRdb holds only in-frame clones, not every one. Among 120,000 or so clones listed, roughly 90% were seen once. Specimen: PBMCs. Receptors were obtained from a woman between 18 and 29 years old in good health and CMV-seronegative. Both conserved end residues are part of each CDR3. A D gene is named only where the DNA matches it firmly. Only part of the rows carry a size: once, few, many, or a class if the clone is expanded.

clone size | J gene | D gene | V gene | CDR3 protein | CDR3 DNA
. | TRBJ2-7 | TRBD1 | TRBV9 | CASSGRTGSPYEQYF | TGTGCCAGCAGCGGACGGACAGGGAGCCCCTACGAGCAGTACTTC
. | TRBJ2-1 | . | TRBV27 | CASSLGASSYNEQFF | TGTGCCAGCAGTTTAGGAGCATCCTCCTACAATGAGCAGTTCTTC
. | TRBJ2-7 | TRBD1 | TRBV2 | CASIRSQDRGIGNEQYF | TGTGCCAGCATCCGCTCACAGGACAGGGGGATCGGTAACGAGCAGTACTTC
. | TRBJ2-7 | . | TRBV27 | CASSSQEGEGRYEQYF | TGTGCCAGCAGTTCCCAGGAGGGGGAGGGGCGATACGAGCAGTACTTC
once | TRBJ2-7 | . | TRBV28 | CASRPTGTILSEQYF | TGTGCCAGCAGACCCACAGGGACCATCTTAAGCGAGCAGTACTTC
. | TRBJ2-7 | . | TRBV4-3 | CASSPGQTYEQYF | TGCGCCAGCAGCCCTGGACAGACCTACGAGCAGTACTTC
. | TRBJ1-5 | . | TRBV28 | CATRSRSNQPQHF | TGTGCCACCCGGAGTAGAAGCAATCAGCCCCAGCATTTT
. | TRBJ1-2 | . | TRBV11-2 | CASSPLQGISYGYTF | TGTGCCAGCAGCCCCCTTCAGGGAATCTCTTATGGCTACACCTTC
once | TRBJ2-1 | TRBD2 | TRBV5-1 | CASSPFGLAGNEQFF | TGCGCCAGCTCCCCCTTCGGACTAGCGGGTAATGAGCAGTTCTTC
. | TRBJ2-7 | TRBD1 | TRBV10-1 | CASSATGDPYEQYF | TGCGCCAGCAGCGCCACAGGGGATCCCTACGAGCAGTACTTC
once | TRBJ2-7 | . | TRBV14 | CASSLSGQGNEQYF | TGTGCCAGCAGCCTCTCGGGCCAGGGGAACGAGCAGTACTTC
. | TRBJ2-1 | TRBD2 | TRBV5-1 | CASSLLGLAALYNEQFF | TGCGCCAGCAGCTTGTTAGGACTAGCGGCTCTCTACAATGAGCAGTTCTTC
few | TRBJ2-7 | TRBD2 | TRBV5-1 | CASSLAGGLASYEQYF | TGCGCCAGCAGCTTGGCGGGAGGACTAGCGTCCTACGAGCAGTACTTC
. | TRBJ1-3 | . | TRBV4-2 | CASSQDRVSGNTIYF | TGTGCCAGCAGCCAAGATCGGGTCTCTGGAAACACCATATATTTT
. | TRBJ2-2 | . | TRBV28 | CASSLTNTGELFF | TGTGCCAGCAGCCTAACCAACACCGGGGAGCTGTTTTTT
. | TRBJ2-7 | TRBD1 | TRBV5-1 | CASSRTGTGANEQYF | TGCGCCAGCAGCCGGACAGGGACAGGGGCAAACGAGCAGTACTTC
. | TRBJ1-1 | . | TRBV7-2 | CASSRLGGDTEAFF | TGTGCCAGCAGCCGATTGGGGGGTGACACTGAAGCTTTCTTT
. | TRBJ2-6 | TRBD2 | TRBV9 | CASSGSGHYSGANVLTF | TGTGCCAGCAGCGGTAGCGGGCACTACTCTGGGGCCAACGTCCTGACTTTC
. | TRBJ2-1 | TRBD2 | TRBV27 | CATRPRTSGRGEQFF | TGTGCCACCCGCCCCCGGACTAGCGGGAGGGGTGAGCAGTTCTTC
. | TRBJ2-6 | . | TRBV6-4 | CASSDSAGDYSGANVLTF | TGTGCCAGCAGTGACTCGGCGGGTGATTACTCTGGGGCCAACGTCCTGACTTTC
. | TRBJ2-3 | TRBD2 | TRBV6-1 | CASSEFGLAGDTQYF | TGTGCCAGCAGTGAATTCGGACTAGCGGGAGATACGCAGTATTTT
. | TRBJ2-7 | TRBD2 | TRBV9 | CASSVGTSGGPEEQYF | TGTGCCAGCAGCGTAGGTACTAGCGGGGGCCCAGAGGAACAGTACTTC
. | TRBJ2-7 | . | TRBV7-2 | CASSLSSEQYF | TGTGCCAGCAGCCTGTCCTCCGAGCAGTACTTC
. | TRBJ2-1 | TRBD1 | TRBV2 | CASNSGTGYNEQFF | TGTGCCAGCAATTCCGGGACAGGCTACAATGAGCAGTTCTTC
. | TRBJ1-1 | TRBD1 | TRBV5-6 | CASTLRRGPHTEAFF | TGTGCCAGCACCCTGAGGAGGGGGCCTCACACTGAAGCTTTCTTT
. | TRBJ1-1 | . | TRBV6-1 | CASSPRQARNTEAFF | TGTGCCAGCAGCCCACGACAGGCCAGGAACACTGAAGCTTTCTTT
. | TRBJ2-2 | TRBD1 | TRBV4-3 | CASSQDPPRTGTGELFF | TGCGCCAGCAGCCAAGACCCACCGCGGACAGGGACCGGGGAGCTGTTTTTT
. | TRBJ1-6 | . | TRBV6-5 | CASGGGYNSPLHF | TGTGCCAGCGGTGGGGGGTATAATTCACCCCTCCACTTT
. | TRBJ2-1 | TRBD1 | TRBV4-1 | CASSGQGRNEQFF | TGCGCCAGCAGCGGACAGGGGAGGAATGAGCAGTTCTTC
. | TRBJ1-4 | . | TRBV28 | CASSLEGEKLFF | TGTGCCAGCAGTTTGGAGGGTGAAAAACTGTTTTTT
. | TRBJ1-1 | TRBD1 | TRBV5-1 | CASRRTGALGTEAFF | TGCGCCAGCCGCCGGACAGGGGCATTAGGCACTGAAGCTTTCTTT
. | TRBJ2-7 | TRBD2 | TRBV11-1 | CASSAGTSANYEQYF | TGTGCCAGCAGCGCAGGGACTAGCGCAAACTACGAGCAGTACTTC
. | TRBJ2-7 | . | TRBV28 | CASSLQQGRAYEQYF | TGTGCCAGCAGTCTTCAACAGGGTCGTGCCTACGAGCAGTACTTC
once | TRBJ1-4 | . | TRBV4-3 | CASSQEIEGGNEKLFF | TGCGCCAGCAGCCAAGAGATCGAGGGCGGCAATGAAAAACTGTTTTTT
. | TRBJ1-4 | TRBD1 | TRBV7-6 | CASSLGPGQGDEKLFF | TGTGCCAGCAGCTTAGGGCCGGGACAGGGGGATGAAAAACTGTTTTTT
. | TRBJ2-7 | . | TRBV19 | CASSIGTHYEQYF | TGTGCCAGTAGTATAGGGACACACTACGAGCAGTACTTC
. | TRBJ2-7 | TRBD2 | TRBV5-1 | CASSLNVAGGSYEQYF | TGCGCCAGCAGCTTGAATGTAGCGGGAGGATCCTACGAGCAGTACTTC
. | TRBJ2-7 | TRBD2 | TRBV7-9 | CASSQTSGRDSYEQYF | TGTGCCAGCAGCCAGACTAGCGGGAGAGATTCCTACGAGCAGTACTTC
. | TRBJ2-3 | . | TRBV19 | CASKISGWGGTDTQYF | TGTGCCAGTAAAATTTCGGGGTGGGGTGGCACAGATACGCAGTATTTT
. | TRBJ2-2 | TRBD1 | TRBV6-6 | CASSYGGQGLTGELFF | TGTGCCAGCAGTTACGGCGGACAGGGGTTAACCGGGGAGCTGTTTTTT
. | TRBJ1-1 | . | TRBV7-8 | CASSLAGGSEAFF | TGTGCCAGCAGCTTAGCGGGGGGGAGTGAAGCTTTCTTT
. | TRBJ1-3 | . | TRBV16 | CASSHPDIGNTIYF | TGTGCCAGCAGCCACCCGGACATTGGAAACACCATATATTTT
. | TRBJ1-2 | TRBD1 | TRBV14 | CASSQDPTGDPKRGYTF | TGTGCCAGCAGCCAAGACCCTACAGGGGACCCAAAACGAGGCTACACCTTC
. | TRBJ1-1 | . | TRBV5-1 | CASTWGGTNTEAFF | TGCGCCAGCACCTGGGGGGGAACGAACACTGAAGCTTTCTTT
. | TRBJ2-5 | TRBD2 | TRBV6-1 | CASSEGAGGLATQYF | TGTGCCAGCAGTGAGGGGGCGGGGGGGCTTGCGACCCAGTACTTC
. | TRBJ2-3 | TRBD2 | TRBV9 | CASSPRLADADTQYF | TGTGCCAGCAGCCCGAGACTAGCGGACGCAGATACGCAGTATTTT
. | TRBJ2-5 | TRBD2 | TRBV2 | CASSGASGGAETQYF | TGTGCCAGCAGTGGGGCTAGCGGGGGGGCAGAGACCCAGTACTTC
. | TRBJ1-4 | TRBD1 | TRBV11-2 | CASSLTGQTNEKLFF | TGTGCCAGCAGCTTAACGGGACAGACTAATGAAAAACTGTTTTTT
many | TRBJ2-3 | . | TRBV10-3 | CAISEAGNTDTQYF | TGTGCCATCAGTGAGGCAGGAAACACAGATACGCAGTATTTT
. | TRBJ2-2 | TRBD2 | TRBV6-5 | CASRELAGGRELFF | TGTGCCAGCAGGGAACTAGCGGGGGGACGGGAGCTGTTTTTT
once | TRBJ1-4 | TRBD1 | TRBV27 | CASTAGGDEKLFF | TGTGCCAGCACGGCAGGGGGCGATGAAAAACTGTTTTTT
. | TRBJ1-5 | TRBD1 | TRBV30 | CAWSVGTGLSNQPQHF | TGTGCCTGGAGTGTCGGGACAGGGCTTAGCAATCAGCCCCAGCATTTT
. | TRBJ2-1 | TRBD2 | TRBV2 | CASSQSGVDNEQFF | TGTGCCAGCAGTCAAAGCGGGGTGGATAATGAGCAGTTCTTC